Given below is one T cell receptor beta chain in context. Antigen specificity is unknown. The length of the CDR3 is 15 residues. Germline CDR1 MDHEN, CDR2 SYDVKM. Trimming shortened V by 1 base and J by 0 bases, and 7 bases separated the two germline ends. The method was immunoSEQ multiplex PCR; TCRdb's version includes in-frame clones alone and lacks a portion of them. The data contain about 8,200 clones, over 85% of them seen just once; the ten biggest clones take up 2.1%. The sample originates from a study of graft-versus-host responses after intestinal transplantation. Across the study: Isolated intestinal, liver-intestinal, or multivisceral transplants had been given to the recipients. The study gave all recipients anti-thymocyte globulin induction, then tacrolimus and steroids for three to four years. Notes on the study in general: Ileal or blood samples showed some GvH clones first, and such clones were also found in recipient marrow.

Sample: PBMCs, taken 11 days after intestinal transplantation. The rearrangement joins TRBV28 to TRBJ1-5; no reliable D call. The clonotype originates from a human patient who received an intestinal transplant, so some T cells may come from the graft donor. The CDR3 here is CASSLYSVSNQPQHF. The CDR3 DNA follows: TGTGCCAGCAGTTTATACAGTGTTAGCAATCAGCCCCAGCATTTT.